Shown below are 7 T cell receptor beta chains from a single sample sequenced in a study of T-cell reconstitution after alpha-beta-depleted transplantation in children. Unique molecular identifiers were used in preparing the TCRbeta library. TCRdb passed the PCR reads through MiXCR, listing each CDR3 protein once. The profile shows approximately 500,000 distinct CDR3 sequences, roughly a tenth of them singletons. Here the sequenced sample was PBMCs, taken before TCRalphabeta/CD19-depleted stem cell transplant. The receptors here all came from a child aged 2-15 years with inherited bone marrow failure, due to receive a stem cell transplant.

This clonotype has a count of ten or more. The V and J genes are TRBV20-1 and TRBJ2-2; 8 nucleotides line up with TRBD1. V was pared by 6 bases and J by 3 bases, with 9 bases of the junction left unmatched. CDR1 and CDR2 from the germline V gene are DFQATT and SNEGSKA (reference sequence). CDR3 length: 15 residues. CDR3 nucleotide sequence: TGCAGTGCCCCATTACAGGGGGTTGACACCGGGGAGCTGTTTTTT. It encodes CSAPLQGVDTGELFF.

This clonotype was seen many times. V usage is TRBV5-1 and J usage is TRBJ2-7, with 7 bases lining up with TRBD2. CDR1 is SGHRS, CDR2 YFSETQ, per germline. The CDR3 contains 14 residues. J gave up 6 bases and V 0 bases, and 6 bases lay outside the gene matches. CDR3 in amino acids: CASSLDVGGPEQYF. Here the CDR3 DNA reads TGCGCCAGCAGCTTGGACGTGGGAGGGCCCGAGCAGTACTTC.

This clonotype was observed at least ten times. The CDR3 DNA reads as TGTGCCAGCAGCTTAGGCCCAGAGGGGACTAGCTTCCTTCTTCAGACCCAGTACTTC. It codes for CASSLGPEGTSFLLQTQYF. The V call is TRBV11-2, the J call TRBJ2-5; 9 nucleotides align to TRBD2. The length of the CDR3 is 19 residues. Germline trimming cut 1 base from V and 6 bases from J; bases unmatched to any gene: 18. Per germline, CDR1 SGHAT and CDR2 FQNNGV.

This clonotype was counted between two and nine times. The chain recombines TRBV29-1 with TRBJ2-5, with TRBD2 identical over 14 bases. Losses at the gene ends were 6 bases for V and 1 base for J; bases not matched to a gene: 7. Germline values: CDR1 SQVTM, CDR2 ANQGSEA. The length of the CDR3 is 16 residues. The CDR3 coding sequence is TGCAGCGTCCCGAGACTAGCGGGAGGGGGCCAAGAGACCCAGTACTTC. Protein: CSVPRLAGGGQETQYF.

This clonotype occurred many times. DNA for the CDR3: TGCAGTGGACTAGCGGACACAGATACGCAGTATTTT. It yields the protein CSGLADTDTQYF. The J gene is TRBJ2-3, the V gene TRBV20-1, with 9 bases fitting TRBD2. Per the germline V gene, CDR1 is DFQATT and CDR2 is SNEGSKA (reference sequence). V lost 7 bases to trimming and J lost 2 bases; unmatched junction nucleotides: 1. The CDR3 runs 12 residues.

The genes are TRBV24-1 and TRBJ2-5; 9 bases fit TRBD2. Germline V gene data show CDR1 as KGHDR and CDR2 as SFDVKD. With 5 bases clipped from V and 5 bases from J, the junction kept 8 bases outside the gene matches. CDR3 size: 15 residues. CDR3 protein: CATSGSSGVPETQYF. The CDR3 nucleotides are TGTGCCACCAGTGGATCTAGCGGGGTCCCCGAGACCCAGTACTTC.

The genes are TRBV12-3 or TRBV12-4 and TRBJ2-2; 9 nucleotides line up with TRBD2. This CDR3 is 15 amino acids long. J lost 6 bases, V lost 1 base, and 3 bases had no gene match. The CDR3 region has the DNA TGTGCCAGCAGTTTAGGCGGGAGGGCCCCCGGGGAGCTGTTTTTT. Translating it yields CASSLGGRAPGELFF.